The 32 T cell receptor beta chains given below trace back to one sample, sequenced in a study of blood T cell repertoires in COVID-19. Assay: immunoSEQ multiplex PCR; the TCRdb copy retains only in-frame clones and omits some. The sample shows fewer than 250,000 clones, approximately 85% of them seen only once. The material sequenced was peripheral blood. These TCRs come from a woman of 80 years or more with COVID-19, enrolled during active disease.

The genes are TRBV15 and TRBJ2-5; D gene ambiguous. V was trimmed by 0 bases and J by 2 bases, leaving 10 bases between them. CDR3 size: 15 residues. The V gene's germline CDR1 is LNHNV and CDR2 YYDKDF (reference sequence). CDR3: CATSRDAARQETQYF. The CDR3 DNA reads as TGTGCCACCAGCAGAGATGCGGCAAGACAAGAGACCCAGTACTTC. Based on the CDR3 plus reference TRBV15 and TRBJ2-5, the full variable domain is DAMVIQNPRYQVTQFGKPVTLSCSQTLNHNVMYWYQQKSSQAPKLLFHYYDKDFNNEADTPDNFQSRRPNTSFCFLDIRSPGLGDTAMYLCATSRDAARQETQYFGPGTRLLVL.

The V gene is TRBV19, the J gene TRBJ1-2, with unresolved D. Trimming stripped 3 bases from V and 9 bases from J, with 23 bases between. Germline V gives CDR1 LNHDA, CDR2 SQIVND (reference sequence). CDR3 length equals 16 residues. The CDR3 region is CASSIGGSGSVFSYTF. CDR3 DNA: TGTGCCAGTAGTATCGGAGGAAGCGGGTCGGTCTTTAGCTACACCTTC.

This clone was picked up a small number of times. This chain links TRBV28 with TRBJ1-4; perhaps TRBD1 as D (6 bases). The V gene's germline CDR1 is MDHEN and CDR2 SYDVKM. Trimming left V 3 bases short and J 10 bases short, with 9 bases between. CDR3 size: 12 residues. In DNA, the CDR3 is TGTGCCAGCAGTTTGGACAGTCGAAAACTGTTTTTT. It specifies CASSLDSRKLFF.

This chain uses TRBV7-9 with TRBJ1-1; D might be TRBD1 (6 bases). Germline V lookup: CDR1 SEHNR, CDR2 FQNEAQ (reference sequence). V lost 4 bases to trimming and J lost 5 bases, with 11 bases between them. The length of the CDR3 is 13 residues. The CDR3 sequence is CASSSQGATEAFF. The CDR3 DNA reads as TGTGCCAGCAGCTCACAGGGTGCGACTGAAGCTTTCTTT.

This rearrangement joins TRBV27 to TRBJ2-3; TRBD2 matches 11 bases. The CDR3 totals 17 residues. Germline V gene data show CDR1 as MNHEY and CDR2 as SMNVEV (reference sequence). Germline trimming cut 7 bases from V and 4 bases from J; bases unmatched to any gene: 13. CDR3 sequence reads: CASKSLAGGHRPDTQYF. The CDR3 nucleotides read TGTGCCAGCAAGAGTTTAGCGGGGGGGCATCGGCCAGATACGCAGTATTTT.

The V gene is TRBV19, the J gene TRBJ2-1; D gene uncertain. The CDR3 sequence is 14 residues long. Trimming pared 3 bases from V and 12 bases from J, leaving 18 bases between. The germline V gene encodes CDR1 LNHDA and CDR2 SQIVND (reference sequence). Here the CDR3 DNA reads TGTGCCAGTAGTATTGGCGAGGTGGCTTCGGGGCAGTTCTTC. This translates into CASSIGEVASGQFF.

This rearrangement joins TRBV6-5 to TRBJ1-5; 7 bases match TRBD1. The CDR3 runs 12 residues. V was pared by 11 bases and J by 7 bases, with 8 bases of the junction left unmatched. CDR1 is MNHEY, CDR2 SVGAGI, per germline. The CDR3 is CAPDRDLQPQHF. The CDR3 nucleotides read TGTGCCCCCGACAGGGATTTACAGCCCCAGCATTTT.

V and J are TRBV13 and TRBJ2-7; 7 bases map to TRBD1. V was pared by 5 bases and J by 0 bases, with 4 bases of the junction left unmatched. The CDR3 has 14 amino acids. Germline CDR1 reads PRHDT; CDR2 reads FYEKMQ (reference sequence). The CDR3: CASSNRDSSYEQYF. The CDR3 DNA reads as TGTGCCAGCAGCAACCGGGACAGCTCCTACGAGCAGTACTTC.

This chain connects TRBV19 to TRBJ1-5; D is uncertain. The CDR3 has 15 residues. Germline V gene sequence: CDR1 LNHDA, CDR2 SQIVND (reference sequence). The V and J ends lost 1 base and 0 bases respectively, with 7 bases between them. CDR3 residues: CASSIGPYSNQPQHF. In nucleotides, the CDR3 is TGTGCCAGTAGTATAGGGCCTTATAGCAATCAGCCCCAGCATTTT.

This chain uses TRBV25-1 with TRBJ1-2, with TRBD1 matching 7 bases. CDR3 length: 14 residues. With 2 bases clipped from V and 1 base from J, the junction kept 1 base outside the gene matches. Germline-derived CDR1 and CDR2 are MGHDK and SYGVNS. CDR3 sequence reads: CASSEAGGNYGYTF. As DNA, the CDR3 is TGTGCCAGCAGTGAAGCAGGGGGTAACTATGGCTACACCTTC.

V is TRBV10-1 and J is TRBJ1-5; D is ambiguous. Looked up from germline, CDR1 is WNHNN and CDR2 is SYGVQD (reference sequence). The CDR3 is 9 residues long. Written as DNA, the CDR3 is TGCGCAGCCCGTCAGCCCCAGCATTTT. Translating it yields CAARQPQHF.

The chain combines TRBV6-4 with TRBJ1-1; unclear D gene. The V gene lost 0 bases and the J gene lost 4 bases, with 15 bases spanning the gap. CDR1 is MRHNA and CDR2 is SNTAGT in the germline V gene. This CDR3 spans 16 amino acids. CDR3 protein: CASSDSEEIEGTEAFF. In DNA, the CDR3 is TGTGCCAGCAGTGACTCCGAGGAAATAGAGGGCACTGAAGCTTTCTTT.

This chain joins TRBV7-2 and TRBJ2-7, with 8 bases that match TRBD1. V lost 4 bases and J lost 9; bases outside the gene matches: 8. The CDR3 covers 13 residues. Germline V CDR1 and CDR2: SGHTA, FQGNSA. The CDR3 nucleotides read TGTGCCAGCAGCTACACCGGGACAGGCGTGCAGTACGTC. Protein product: CASSYTGTGVQYV.

The CDR3 region is CASSFLSGGTDTQYF. The CDR3 DNA reads as TGTGCCAGCAGCTTCCTTAGCGGGGGCACAGATACGCAGTATTTT. V is TRBV7-2 and J is TRBJ2-3; 8 bases agree with TRBD2. The CDR3 is 15 residues long. After removal of 3 bases from V and 1 base from J, the junction contained 3 bases not matched to a gene. CDR1 is SGHTA and CDR2 is FQGNSA in the germline V gene.

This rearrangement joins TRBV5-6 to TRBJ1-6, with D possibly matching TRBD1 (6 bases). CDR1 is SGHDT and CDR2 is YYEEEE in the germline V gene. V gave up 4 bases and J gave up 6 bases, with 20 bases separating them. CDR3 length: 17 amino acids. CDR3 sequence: CASSPRPGGRGNSPLHF. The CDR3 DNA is TGTGCCAGCAGCCCACGACCGGGGGGGCGCGGTAATTCACCCCTCCACTTT.

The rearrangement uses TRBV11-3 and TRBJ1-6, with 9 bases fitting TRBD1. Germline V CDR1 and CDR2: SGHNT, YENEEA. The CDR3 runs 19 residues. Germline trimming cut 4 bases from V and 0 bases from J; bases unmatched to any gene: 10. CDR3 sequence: CASSCNLGQGNSYNSPLHF. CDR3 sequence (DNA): TGTGCCAGCAGCTGCAATTTGGGACAGGGAAACTCCTATAATTCACCCCTCCACTTT.

The CDR3 sequence is CASRSGGFFQETQYF. CDR3 in DNA: TGTGCCAGCAGGAGCGGGGGCTTCTTCCAAGAGACCCAGTACTTC. The chain links TRBV11-2 to TRBJ2-5, with 8 bases fitting TRBD2. The CDR3 totals 15 residues. J was trimmed by 1 base and V by 6 bases; bases with no gene match: 7. Germline V gives CDR1 SGHAT, CDR2 FQNNGV.

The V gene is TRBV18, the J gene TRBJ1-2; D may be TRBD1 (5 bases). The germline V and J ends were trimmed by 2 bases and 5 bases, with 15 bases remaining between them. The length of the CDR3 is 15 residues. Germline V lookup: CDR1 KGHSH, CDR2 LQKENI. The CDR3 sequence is CASSPAGGTDYGYTF. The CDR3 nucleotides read TGTGCCAGCTCACCAGCCGGGGGGACGGATTATGGCTACACCTTC.

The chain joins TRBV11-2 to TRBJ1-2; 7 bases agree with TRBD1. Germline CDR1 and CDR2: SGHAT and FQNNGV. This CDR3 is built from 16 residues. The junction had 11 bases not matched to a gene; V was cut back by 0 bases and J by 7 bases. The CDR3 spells CASSLDRDRGLSGYTF. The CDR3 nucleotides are TGTGCCAGCAGCTTAGATCGGGACAGAGGATTGAGTGGCTACACCTTC.

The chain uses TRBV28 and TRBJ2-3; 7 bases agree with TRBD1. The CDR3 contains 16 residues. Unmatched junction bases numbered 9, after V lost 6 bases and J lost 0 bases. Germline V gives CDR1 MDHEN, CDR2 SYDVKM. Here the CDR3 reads CASSWGQSRSTDTQYF. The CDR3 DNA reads TGTGCCAGCAGCTGGGGACAGTCTCGAAGCACAGATACGCAGTATTTT.

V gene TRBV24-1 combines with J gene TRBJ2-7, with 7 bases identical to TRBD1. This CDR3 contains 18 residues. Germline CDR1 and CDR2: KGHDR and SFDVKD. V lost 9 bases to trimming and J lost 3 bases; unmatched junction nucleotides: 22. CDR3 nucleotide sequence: TGTGCCACCCCCAGAGTCCCAGCACCGGGACAGTCTATCTACGAGCAGTACTTC. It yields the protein CATPRVPAPGQSIYEQYF.

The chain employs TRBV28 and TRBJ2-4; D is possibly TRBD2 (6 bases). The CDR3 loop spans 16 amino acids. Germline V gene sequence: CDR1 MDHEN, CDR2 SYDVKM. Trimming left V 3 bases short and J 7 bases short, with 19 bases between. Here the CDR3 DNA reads TGTGCCAGCAGTTTCCAATCTGCGGGATTAGGGAACATTCAGTACTTC. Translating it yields CASSFQSAGLGNIQYF.

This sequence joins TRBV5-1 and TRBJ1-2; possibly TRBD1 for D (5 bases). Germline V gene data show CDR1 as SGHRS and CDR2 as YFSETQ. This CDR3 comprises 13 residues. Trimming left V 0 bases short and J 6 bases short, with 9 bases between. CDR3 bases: TGCGCCAGCAGCTTGGGCGGGGGTGATGGCTACACCTTC. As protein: CASSLGGGDGYTF.

The CDR3 protein is CASSPADSNYGYTF. The CDR3, as DNA: TGTGCCAGCTCACCAGCAGACAGCAACTATGGCTACACCTTC. The chain links TRBV18 to TRBJ1-2, with D tentatively TRBD1 (5 bases). V was clipped by 2 bases and J by 2 bases, with 9 bases between them. The germline CDR1 and CDR2 sequences are KGHSH and LQKENI. CDR3 size: 14 residues.

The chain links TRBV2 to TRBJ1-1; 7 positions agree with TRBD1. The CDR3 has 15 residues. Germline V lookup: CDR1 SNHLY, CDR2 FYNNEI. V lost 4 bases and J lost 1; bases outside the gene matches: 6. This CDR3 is CASSGGGRQNTEAFF. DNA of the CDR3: TGTGCCAGCAGTGGAGGGGGCAGACAGAACACTGAAGCTTTCTTT.

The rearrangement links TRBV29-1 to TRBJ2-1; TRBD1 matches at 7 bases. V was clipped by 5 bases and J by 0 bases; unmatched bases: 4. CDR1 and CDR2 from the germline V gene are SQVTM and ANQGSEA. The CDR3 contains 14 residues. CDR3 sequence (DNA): TGCAGCGTTCCGGGACAGCTCTCCTACAATGAGCAGTTCTTC. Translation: CSVPGQLSYNEQFF.

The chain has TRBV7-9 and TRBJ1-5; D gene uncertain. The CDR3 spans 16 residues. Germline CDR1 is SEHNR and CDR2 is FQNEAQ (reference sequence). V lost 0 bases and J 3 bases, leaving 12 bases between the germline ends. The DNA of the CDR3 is TGTGCCAGCAGCTTAGCTGGAGACGGCTTCAATCAGCCCCAGCATTTT. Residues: CASSLAGDGFNQPQHF.

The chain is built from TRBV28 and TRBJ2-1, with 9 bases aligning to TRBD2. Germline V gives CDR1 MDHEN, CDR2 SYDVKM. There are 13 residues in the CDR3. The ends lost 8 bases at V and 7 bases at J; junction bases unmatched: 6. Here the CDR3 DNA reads TGTGCCAGCGGCCTAGCGGGGAGGAATGAGCAGTTCTTC. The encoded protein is CASGLAGRNEQFF.

CDR3 in DNA: TGTGCCAGCAGGATAAGCCAGGGCGCAGATACGCAGTATTTT. This encodes CASRISQGADTQYF. V usage is TRBV2 and J usage is TRBJ2-3; D is possibly TRBD1 (5 bases). This CDR3 spans 14 amino acids. The germline V gene has CDR1 SNHLY and CDR2 FYNNEI. Trimming shortened V by 6 bases and J by 4 bases, and 14 bases separated the two germline ends.

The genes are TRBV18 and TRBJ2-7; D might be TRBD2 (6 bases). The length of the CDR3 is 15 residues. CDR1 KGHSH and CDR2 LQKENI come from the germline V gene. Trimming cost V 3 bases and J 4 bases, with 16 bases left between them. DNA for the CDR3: TGTGCCAGCTCACCGGCGGCGGGGCATGTATACGAGCAGTACGTC. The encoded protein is CASSPAAGHVYEQYV.

For the CDR3, the DNA is TGTGCCAGCAGCTTAGGCCAGGCCAAAAACATTCAGTACTTC. Protein: CASSLGQAKNIQYF. The chain combines TRBV7-2 with TRBJ2-4; D is unclear. The germline V gene encodes CDR1 SGHTA and CDR2 FQGNSA. This CDR3 comprises 14 residues. Trimming cost V 1 base and J 1 base, with 5 bases left between them.

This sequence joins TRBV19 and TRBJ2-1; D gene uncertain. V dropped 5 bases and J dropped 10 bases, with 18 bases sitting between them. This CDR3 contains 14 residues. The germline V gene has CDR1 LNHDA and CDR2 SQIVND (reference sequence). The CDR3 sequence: CASSPRSDRSEQFF. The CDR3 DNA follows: TGTGCCAGTAGTCCGCGCTCCGATAGGAGCGAGCAGTTCTTC.